The rows below give T cell receptor beta chains drawn from one sample of a study of T cell responses to AZD1222 COVID-19 vaccine. Produced via immunoSEQ multiplex PCR; TCRdb's table is partial and in-frame only. The table has 150,000 to 200,000 clones, 85% to 90% seen once; the top ten hold around a tenth. The sequenced sample was peripheral blood, obtained 28 days after the second AZD1222 dose. Source of these receptors: an adult who received the AZD1222 COVID-19 vaccine. Both conserved end residues are trimmed from each CDR3. Each record gives: D gene, V gene, J gene, CDR3 protein. The D gene is left open where the match is weak.

>.|TRBV4-3|TRBJ1-1
ASSQDKRGANTEAF
>.|TRBV6-4|TRBJ2-1
ASSHRAGDYNEQF
>TRBD2|TRBV10-3|TRBJ2-7
AISESNLAGSEQY
>.|TRBV19|TRBJ1-2
AIRARGQHGYT
>TRBD2|TRBV19|TRBJ2-5
ASSPLTSGGKETQY
>TRBD2|TRBV29-1|TRBJ2-1
SGGLAAGNIYNEQF
>.|TRBV14|TRBJ1-3
ASSRDLGSGNTIY
>.|TRBV15|TRBJ1-3
ATSRDPGSGNTIY
>.|TRBV5-6|TRBJ1-3
ASSLGLRNTIY
>.|TRBV9|TRBJ1-5
ASSVGQYQPQH
>.|TRBV4-1|TRBJ2-2
ASSPPRVSDTGELF
>.|TRBV6-5|TRBJ1-1
ASSPPSGTEAF
>TRBD1|TRBV3-1/TRBV3-2|TRBJ1-1
ASSHGTGYGTEAF
>.|TRBV27|TRBJ2-3
ASSFFEPRATDTQY
>TRBD2|TRBV3-1/TRBV3-2|TRBJ2-3
ASSQERAGGSTDTQY
>.|TRBV6-2/TRBV6-3|TRBJ1-1
ASSYPRGGANTEAF
>.|TRBV6-2/TRBV6-3|TRBJ1-6
ASSYTGTSSPTGNSPLH
>TRBD1|TRBV19|TRBJ1-5
ASSDRGRQPQH
>.|TRBV4-2|TRBJ2-1
ASSQVGAYNEQF
>.|TRBV2|TRBJ1-1
ASSSRDANTEAF
>.|TRBV4-3|TRBJ2-7
ASSSTGTALSYEQY
>TRBD1|TRBV2|TRBJ1-1
ASRLGTVTEAF
>.|TRBV7-9|TRBJ1-6
ASSPRGGVHNSPLH
>.|TRBV5-1|TRBJ1-2
ASSLPQGYGYT
>.|TRBV5-1|TRBJ2-5
ASSLGPQGGETQY
>.|TRBV2|TRBJ1-1
ASSEPGNTEAF
>TRBD2|TRBV18|TRBJ2-1
ASSLSGGYNEQF
>.|TRBV27|TRBJ2-4
ASSLAVISN
>TRBD2|TRBV6-4|TRBJ2-3
ASSVGRGVSRDTQY
>.|TRBV3-1/TRBV3-2|TRBJ2-7
ASSPGGILAGWEQY
>TRBD1|TRBV10-3|TRBJ1-5
AIKGTGLDQPQH